Below are 21 T cell receptor beta chains sequenced from a single sample in a study of control samples from healthy donors and cancer patients. Profiling relied on immunoSEQ multiplex PCR, and the TCRdb table lists in-frame clones only, not all of them. In the table there are about 150,000 clones, around 94% of which are singletons. The sequencing input was PBMCs. Every receptor here comes from a man between 60 and 75 years old with colorectal cancer.

The chain recombines TRBV5-4 with TRBJ2-3; 10 bases align to TRBD2. Germline loops: CDR1 SGHNT, CDR2 YYREEE (reference sequence). The CDR3 is 16 residues long. The junction had 6 bases not matched to a gene; V was cut back by 4 bases and J by 1 base. CDR3 residues: CASSRLLAGGTDTQYF. In nucleotides, the CDR3 is TGTGCCAGCAGCCGGCTGCTAGCGGGGGGCACAGATACGCAGTATTTT.

The chain has TRBV19 and TRBJ1-1, with D possibly TRBD1 on 5 matching bases. Trimming pared 3 bases from V and 4 bases from J, leaving 12 bases between. Germline CDR1 and CDR2: LNHDA and SQIVND (reference sequence). CDR3 length equals 14 residues. This chain's CDR3 is CASSMDTEGTEAFF. The CDR3 region has the DNA TGTGCCAGTAGTATGGACACCGAGGGCACTGAAGCTTTCTTT.

This clone was seen more than once but under ten times. The rearrangement joins TRBV19 to TRBJ1-1; TRBD1 agrees at 9 bases. With 9 bases clipped from V and 0 bases from J, the junction kept 11 bases outside the gene matches. The CDR3 totals 16 residues. Per germline, CDR1 LNHDA and CDR2 SQIVND (reference sequence). Written as DNA, the CDR3 is TGTGCCAGCAGCCCGGGACAGGGTAGAATGAACACTGAAGCTTTCTTT. Amino acids: CASSPGQGRMNTEAFF.

The rearrangement uses TRBV6-5 and TRBJ1-1; D remains ambiguous. CDR1 and CDR2 from the germline V gene are MNHEY and SVGAGI. V was pared by 2 bases and J by 3 bases, with 13 bases between. This CDR3 contains 15 residues. The CDR3 sequence: CASSYGWDGDTEAFF. DNA for the CDR3: TGTGCCAGCAGTTACGGGTGGGATGGGGACACTGAAGCTTTCTTT.

This chain connects TRBV27 to TRBJ2-2; perhaps TRBD2 as D (6 bases). Between the trimmed V and J ends, which lost 2 bases and 5 bases, there was a span of 9 bases. This CDR3 is built from 14 residues. CDR1 is MNHEY, CDR2 SMNVEV, per germline (reference sequence). In nucleotides, the CDR3 is TGTGCCAGCAGTTTAGGGAGGTGGACCGGGGAGCTGTTTTTT. Translating it yields CASSLGRWTGELFF.

The chain uses TRBV6-5 and TRBJ1-2; TRBD1 matches 9 bases. This CDR3 has 15 amino acids. Trimming removed 6 bases from V and 5 bases from J; junction bases left unmatched: 10. The germline CDR1 and CDR2 sequences are MNHEY and SVGAGI. The CDR3: CASRFLLDRGYGYTF. DNA for the CDR3: TGTGCCAGCAGATTTCTTCTGGACAGGGGATATGGCTACACCTTC.

The J gene is TRBJ2-5, the V gene TRBV30; unclear D gene. With 0 bases removed from V and 5 bases from J, the gap between germline ends came to 10 bases. The germline CDR1 and CDR2 sequences are GTSNPN and SVGIG (reference sequence). This CDR3 has 13 amino acids. CDR3 DNA: TGTGCCTGGAGTGTACGTGCGCGGGAGACCCAGTACTTC. Residues: CAWSVRARETQYF. Variable domain in full (rest from reference TRBV30 and TRBJ2-5): SQTIHQWPATLVQPVGSPLSLECTVEGTSNPNLYWYRQAAGRGLQLLFYSVGIGQISSEVPQNLSASRPQDRQFILSSKKLLLSDSGFYLCAWSVRARETQYFGPGTRLLVL.

The chain joins TRBV19 to TRBJ2-3, with unresolved D. The CDR3 spans 14 residues. V was cut by 4 bases and J by 2 bases, with 10 bases left in between. Per germline, CDR1 LNHDA and CDR2 SQIVND (reference sequence). The CDR3 bases are TGTGCCAGTAGTACTATAGGCCCCACAGATACGCAGTATTTT. Encoded protein: CASSTIGPTDTQYF.

The chain joins TRBV21-1 to TRBJ1-1; the table names TRBD1, a call not compared with the DNA. TRBV21-1 is a pseudogene locus. The length of the CDR3 is 15 residues. This CDR3 reads CASSPRTGRGTEAFF. The CDR3 nucleotides are TGTGCCAGCAGCCCACGGACAGGTCGGGGCACTGAAGCTTTCTTT.

This clone showed up just a few times. V and J are TRBV19 and TRBJ1-2; D possibly corresponds to TRBD1 (5 bases). Germline lookup yields CDR1 LNHDA and CDR2 SQIVND (reference sequence). Trimming removed 2 bases from V and 13 bases from J, with 11 bases in between. The CDR3 has 11 amino acids. DNA for the CDR3: TGTGCCAGTAGTATACCGGGACCCTTCACCTTC. It translates to CASSIPGPFTF.

The rearrangement links TRBV23-1 to TRBJ1-5; 9 positions match TRBD1. Being an ORF, TRBV23-1 has a function that is uncertain. The CDR3 is 16 amino acids. J lost 2 bases, V lost 4 bases, and 6 bases had no gene match. CDR3 sequence reads: CASSRGQGFCNQPQHF. For the CDR3, the DNA is TGCGCCAGCAGTCGCGGACAGGGGTTCTGCAATCAGCCCCAGCATTTT.

J is TRBJ2-3 and V is TRBV10-3; 8 bases are shared with TRBD1. CDR1 is ENHRY, CDR2 SYGVKD, per germline. With V trimmed by 6 bases and J by 6 bases, 5 bases remained unmatched. The CDR3 extends over 13 amino acids. CDR3 residues: CAISDRGMDTQYF. CDR3 DNA: TGTGCCATCAGCGACAGGGGAATGGATACGCAGTATTTT.

The chain employs TRBV6-5 and TRBJ1-1; 8 nucleotides agree with TRBD1. CDR3 size: 15 residues. Germline V gives CDR1 MNHEY, CDR2 SVGAGI. V dropped 6 bases and J dropped 1; count of bases not matched to a gene: 7. CDR3 residues: CASRRSGTGNTEAFF. The CDR3 bases are TGTGCCAGCAGAAGATCCGGGACAGGGAACACTGAAGCTTTCTTT.

This clone was detected only once. CDR3 sequence (DNA): TGTGCCTGGAGCGAAGGGACAAGCACAGATACGCAGTATTTT. It is translated as CAWSEGTSTDTQYF. The chain joins TRBV30 to TRBJ2-3; TRBD1 might be the D (6 bases). The CDR3 is 14 residues long. Germline CDR1 reads GTSNPN; CDR2 reads SVGIG (reference sequence). V lost 3 bases to trimming and J lost 0 bases, with 10 bases between them.

This chain uses TRBV20-1 with TRBJ1-1, with D tentatively TRBD1 (6 bases). Germline V gene lookup returns CDR1 DFQATT and CDR2 SNEGSKA (reference sequence). The length of the CDR3 is 11 residues. Trimming left V 5 bases short and J 6 bases short, with 10 bases between. This chain's CDR3 is CSALGQSEAFF. CDR3 bases: TGCAGTGCTCTAGGACAGTCTGAAGCTTTCTTT.

This chain joins TRBV5-6 and TRBJ1-5; perhaps TRBD1 as D (5 bases). Trimming removed 4 bases at V and 5 bases at J, with 13 bases between. The CDR3 runs 14 residues. Germline CDR1 is SGHDT and CDR2 is YYEEEE. CDR3 in amino acids: CASSPWGVHQPQHF. Here the CDR3 DNA reads TGTGCCAGCAGCCCGTGGGGGGTTCATCAGCCCCAGCATTTT.

The V call is TRBV7-2, the J call TRBJ2-7; D is unresolved. The CDR3 loop spans 13 amino acids. The V gene's germline CDR1 is SGHTA and CDR2 FQGNSA. Between the trimmed V and J ends, which lost 5 bases and 4 bases, there was a span of 12 bases. CDR3 coding DNA: TGTGCCAGCAGCCGTTTTGAGGTGTACGAGCAGTACTTC. Translation gives CASSRFEVYEQYF. The full variable domain, in which reference TRBV7-2 and TRBJ2-7 provide the parts outside the CDR3, is GAGVSQSPSNKVTEKGKDVELRCDPISGHTALYWYRQSLGQGLEFLIYFQGNSAPDKSGLPSDRFSAERTGGSVSTLTIQRTQQEDSAVYLCASSRFEVYEQYFGPGTRLTVT.

Turning to this clone: Germline is not matched at one junction end, which may reflect a read error. Other DNA sequences within the sample encode an identical CDR3. The rearrangement uses TRBV19 and TRBJ1-1, with D unresolved. From germline, CDR1 is LNHDA and CDR2 SQIVND (reference sequence). The CDR3 spans 14 residues. The CDR3 DNA is TGTGCCAGTAGTATAGATCGGGAGAACACCGAAGCTTTCTTT. This sequence encodes CASSIDRENTEAFF.

The chain uses TRBV6-1 and TRBJ2-3; D unresolved. The V end was cut by 4 bases, the J end by 4 bases, with 15 bases between. Germline CDR1 is MNHNS and CDR2 is SASEGT. CDR3 length: 15 residues. In DNA, the CDR3 is TGTGCCAGCAGTGTCCAGCTGGGCAGTGCAGATACGCAGTATTTT. It translates to CASSVQLGSADTQYF.

The chain employs TRBV19 and TRBJ1-1; unclear D gene. CDR3 length: 13 residues. Germline CDR1 LNHDA, CDR2 SQIVND (reference sequence). Trimming removed 4 bases at V and 4 bases at J, with 10 bases between. The CDR3: CASSKHEGTEAFF. CDR3 in DNA: TGTGCCAGTAGTAAACACGAGGGCACTGAAGCTTTCTTT.

The V gene is TRBV4-2, the J gene TRBJ1-2, with D possibly being TRBD1 (5 bases). Trimming removed 0 bases from V and 2 bases from J, with 10 bases in between. The length of the CDR3 is 15 residues. Germline assignment: CDR1 LGHNA and CDR2 YNFKEQ. CDR3 nucleotides: TGTGCCAGCAGCCAAGATCGGCGGGGCAACTATGGCTACACCTTC. Its protein product is CASSQDRRGNYGYTF.